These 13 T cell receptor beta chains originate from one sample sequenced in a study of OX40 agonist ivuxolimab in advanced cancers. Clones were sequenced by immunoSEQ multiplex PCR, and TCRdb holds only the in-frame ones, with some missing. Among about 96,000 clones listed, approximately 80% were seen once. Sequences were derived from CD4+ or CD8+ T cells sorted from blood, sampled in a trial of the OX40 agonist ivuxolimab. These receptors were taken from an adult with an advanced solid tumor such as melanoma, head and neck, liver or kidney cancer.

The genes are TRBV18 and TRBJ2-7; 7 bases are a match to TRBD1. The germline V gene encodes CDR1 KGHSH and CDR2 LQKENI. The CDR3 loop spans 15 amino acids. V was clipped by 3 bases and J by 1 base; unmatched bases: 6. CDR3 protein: CASSPGPGGSYEQYF. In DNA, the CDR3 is TGTGCCAGCTCACCGGGCCCAGGGGGATCCTACGAGCAGTACTTC.

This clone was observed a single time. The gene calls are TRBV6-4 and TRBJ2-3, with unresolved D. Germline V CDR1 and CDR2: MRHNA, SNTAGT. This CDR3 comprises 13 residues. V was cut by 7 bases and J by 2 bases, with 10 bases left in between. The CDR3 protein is CASIALPTDTQYF. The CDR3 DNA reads TGTGCCAGCATCGCCCTCCCCACAGATACGCAGTATTTT.

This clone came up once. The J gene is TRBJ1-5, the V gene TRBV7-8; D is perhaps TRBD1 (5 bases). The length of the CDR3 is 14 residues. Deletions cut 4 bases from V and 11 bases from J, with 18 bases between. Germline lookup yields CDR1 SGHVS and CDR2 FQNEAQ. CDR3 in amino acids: CASSSGRLPGAQHF. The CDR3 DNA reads TGTGCCAGCAGCTCGGGACGGCTACCCGGGGCCCAGCATTTT.

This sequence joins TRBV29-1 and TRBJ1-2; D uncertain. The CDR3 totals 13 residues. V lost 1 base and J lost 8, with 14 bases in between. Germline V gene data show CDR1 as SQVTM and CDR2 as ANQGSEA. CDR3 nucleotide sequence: TGCAGCGTTGAAGGCCGTAGCTCGGGGGGCTACACCTTC. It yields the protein CSVEGRSSGGYTF. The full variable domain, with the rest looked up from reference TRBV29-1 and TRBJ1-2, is SAVISQKPSRDICQRGTSLTIQCQVDSQVTMMFWYRQQPGQSLTLIATANQGSEATYESGFVIDKFPISRPNLTFSTLTVSNMSPEDSSIYLCSVEGRSSGGYTFGSGTRLTVV.

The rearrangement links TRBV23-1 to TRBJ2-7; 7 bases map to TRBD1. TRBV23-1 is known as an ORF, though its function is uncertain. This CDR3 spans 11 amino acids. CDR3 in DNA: TGCGCCAGCAGTCCCCCAGGAAGGGGGCTTGTC. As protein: CASSPPGRGLV.

Here the CDR3 DNA reads TGTGCCAGCAGCCCCCTCCCTAGCGGGTATAGCACAGATACGCAGTATTTT. Protein: CASSPLPSGYSTDTQYF. The chain recombines TRBV7-9 with TRBJ2-3; 8 bases agree with TRBD2. This CDR3 spans 17 amino acids. Germline V gene sequence: CDR1 SEHNR, CDR2 FQNEAQ (reference sequence). Losses at the gene ends were 5 bases for V and 0 bases for J; bases not matched to a gene: 10.

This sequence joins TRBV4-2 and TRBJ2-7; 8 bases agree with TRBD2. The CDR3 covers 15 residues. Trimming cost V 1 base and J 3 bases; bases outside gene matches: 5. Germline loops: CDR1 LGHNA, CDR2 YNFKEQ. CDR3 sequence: CASSQVAGGSYEQYF. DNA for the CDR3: TGTGCCAGCAGCCAAGTGGCGGGAGGCAGCTACGAGCAGTACTTC.

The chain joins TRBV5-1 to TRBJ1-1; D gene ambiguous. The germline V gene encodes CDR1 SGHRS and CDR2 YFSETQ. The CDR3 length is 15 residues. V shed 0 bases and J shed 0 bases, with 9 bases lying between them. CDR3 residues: CASSLDSPLNTEAFF. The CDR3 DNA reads TGCGCCAGCAGCTTGGACAGCCCTTTGAACACTGAAGCTTTCTTT.

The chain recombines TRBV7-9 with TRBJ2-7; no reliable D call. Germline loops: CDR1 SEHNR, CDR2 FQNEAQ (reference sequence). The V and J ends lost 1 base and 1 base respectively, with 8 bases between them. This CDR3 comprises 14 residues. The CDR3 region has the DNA TGTGCCAGCAGCTTAGTTGGGGAATCCTACGAGCAGTACTTC. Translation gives CASSLVGESYEQYF.

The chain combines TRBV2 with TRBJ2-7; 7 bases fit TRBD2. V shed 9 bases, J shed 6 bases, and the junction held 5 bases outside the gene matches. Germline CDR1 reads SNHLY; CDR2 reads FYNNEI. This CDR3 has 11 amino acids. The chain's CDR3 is CASGGGSEQYF. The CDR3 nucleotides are TGTGCCAGTGGGGGGGGAAGCGAGCAGTACTTC.

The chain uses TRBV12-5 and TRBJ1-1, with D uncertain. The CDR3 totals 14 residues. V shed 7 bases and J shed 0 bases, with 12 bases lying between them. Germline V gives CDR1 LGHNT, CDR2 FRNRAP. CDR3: CASAVDGMNTEAFF. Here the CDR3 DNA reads TGTGCTAGTGCCGTGGACGGCATGAACACTGAAGCTTTCTTT.

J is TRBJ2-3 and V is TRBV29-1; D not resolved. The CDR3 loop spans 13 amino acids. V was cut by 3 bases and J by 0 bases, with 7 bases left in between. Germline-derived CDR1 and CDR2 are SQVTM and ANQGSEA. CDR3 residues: CSVDGGSTDTQYF. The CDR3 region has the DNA TGCAGCGTTGATGGTGGAAGCACAGATACGCAGTATTTT.

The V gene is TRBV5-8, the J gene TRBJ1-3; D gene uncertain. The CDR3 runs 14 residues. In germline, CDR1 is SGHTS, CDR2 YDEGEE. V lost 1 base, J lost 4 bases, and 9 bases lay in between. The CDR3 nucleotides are TGTGCCAGCAGCTTGCGGGGATCCGGAAACACCATATATTTT. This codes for CASSLRGSGNTIYF.